These 26 T cell receptor beta chains were all obtained from the same sample, sequenced in a study of OX40 agonist ivuxolimab in advanced cancers. Only in-frame clones appear in the TCRdb table, and some are missing; sequencing was by immunoSEQ multiplex PCR. The profile covers about 32,000 clones, with about nine tenths appearing a single time and approximately 4.8% taken by the ten largest. The sample here was CD4+ or CD8+ T cells sorted from blood, taken in a trial of the OX40 agonist ivuxolimab. The receptors originated from an adult with an advanced solid tumor such as melanoma, head and neck, liver or kidney cancer.

The J gene is TRBJ2-6, the V gene TRBV9; unclear D gene. Germline V lookup: CDR1 SGDLS, CDR2 YYNGEE. This CDR3 spans 14 amino acids. V was clipped by 3 bases and J by 2 bases, with 6 bases between them. CDR3: CASSAAPGANVLTF. The CDR3 DNA sequence: TGTGCCAGCAGCGCGGCTCCTGGGGCCAACGTCCTGACTTTC.

V and J are TRBV6-4 and TRBJ2-7; perhaps TRBD1 as D (6 bases). The CDR3 is made up of 13 amino acids. Germline V gives CDR1 MRHNA, CDR2 SNTAGT. V shed 2 bases and J shed 2 bases, with 7 bases lying between them. CDR3 protein: CASSDGGPYEQYV. The CDR3 DNA is TGTGCCAGCAGTGACGGGGGCCCCTACGAGCAGTACGTC.

This chain connects TRBV28 to TRBJ1-5, with D unresolved. V was clipped by 2 bases and J by 2 bases, with 16 bases between them. The CDR3 consists of 17 residues. Germline V gene lookup returns CDR1 MDHEN and CDR2 SYDVKM. In DNA, the CDR3 is TGTGCCAGCAGTTTAATTCTGCCGGGTAACGGCAATCAGCCCCAGCATTTT. Translation gives CASSLILPGNGNQPQHF. The full variable domain, with the rest looked up from reference TRBV28 and TRBJ1-5, is DVKVTQSSRYLVKRTGEKVFLECVQDMDHENMFWYRQDPGLGLRLIYFSYDVKMKEKGDIPEGYSVSREKKERFSLILESASTNQTSMYLCASSLILPGNGNQPQHFGDGTRLSIL.

This chain joins TRBV27 and TRBJ2-7; D is perhaps TRBD1 (7 bases). There are 14 residues in the CDR3. Trimming cost V 7 bases and J 3 bases, with 16 bases left between them. The V gene's germline CDR1 is MNHEY and CDR2 SMNVEV (reference sequence). For the CDR3, the DNA is TGTGCCAGCAAGCAGGGGGGCAGACTCTACGAGCAGTACTTC. Protein: CASKQGGRLYEQYF.

This clone showed up just a few times. The V and J genes are TRBV7-9 and TRBJ1-1; D uncertain. The CDR3 is 14 residues long. Germline CDR1 reads SEHNR; CDR2 reads FQNEAQ (reference sequence). Trimming removed 5 bases from V and 4 bases from J, with 14 bases in between. Here the CDR3 DNA reads TGTGCCAGCAGCCCACTTGGGGAGTCCACTGAAGCTTTCTTT. Amino acids: CASSPLGESTEAFF.

The V gene is TRBV9, the J gene TRBJ2-5; TRBD1 might be the D (6 bases). Germline V gene sequence: CDR1 SGDLS, CDR2 YYNGEE. V was trimmed by 3 bases and J by 5 bases, leaving 14 bases between them. CDR3 length: 14 residues. DNA of the CDR3: TGTGCCAGCAGCGGGTCCAGGGGTTTTGAGACCCAGTACTTC. This codes for CASSGSRGFETQYF.

The chain recombines TRBV7-2 with TRBJ1-5; possibly TRBD1 for D (6 bases). Germline CDR1 is SGHTA and CDR2 is FQGNSA. The V and J ends lost 5 bases and 7 bases respectively, with 21 bases between them. This CDR3 spans 16 amino acids. The CDR3 region is CASSPRDKSPPQPQHF. The CDR3 bases are TGTGCCAGCAGCCCTAGGGACAAGTCCCCTCCCCAGCCCCAGCATTTT.

The chain couples TRBV5-4 to TRBJ2-3; TRBD1 matches 7 bases. The CDR3 extends over 17 amino acids. CDR1 is SGHNT, CDR2 YYREEE, per germline (reference sequence). The J segment lost 2 bases and the V segment lost 4 bases, leaving 13 bases of the junction unmatched. The chain's CDR3 is CASSPTGLLLNTDTQYF. As DNA, the CDR3 is TGTGCCAGCAGCCCGACAGGGCTTCTCCTTAACACAGATACGCAGTATTTT.

J is TRBJ1-2 and V is TRBV7-9; D not certain. V was cut by 5 bases and J by 2 bases, with 18 bases left in between. The CDR3 runs 16 residues. Per the germline V gene, CDR1 is SEHNR and CDR2 is FQNEAQ (reference sequence). In nucleotides, the CDR3 is TGTGCCAGCAGCAATTATGTCGGGGAACGGAACTATGGCTACACCTTC. Translation gives CASSNYVGERNYGYTF.

This chain uses TRBV9 with TRBJ1-2; the D gene is possibly TRBD1 (6 bases). Trimming shortened V by 4 bases and J by 4 bases, and 20 bases separated the two germline ends. The germline CDR1 and CDR2 sequences are SGDLS and YYNGEE. The CDR3 runs to 16 residues. CDR3 bases: TGTGCCAGCAGCCCTCGACTTGACAGGTTGGGCTATGGCTACACCTTC. Its protein product is CASSPRLDRLGYGYTF. The whole variable domain, filled in from reference TRBV9 and TRBJ1-2, reads DSGVTQTPKHLITATGQRVTLRCSPRSGDLSVYWYQQSLDQGLQFLIQYYNGEERAKGNILERFSAQQFPDLHSELNLSSLELGDSALYFCASSPRLDRLGYGYTFGSGTRLTVV.

CDR3 coding DNA: TGCGCCAGCAGTGCCGCACCGGGACAGATCTCAAACACTGAAGCTTTCTTT. Translating gives CASSAAPGQISNTEAFF. J is TRBJ1-1 and V is TRBV5-1, with 7 positions matching TRBD1. Germline CDR1 reads SGHRS; CDR2 reads YFSETQ. This CDR3 region has 17 residues. Trimming at V came to 5 bases and at J to 2 bases, leaving 15 bases not matched to a gene.

The genes are TRBV6-1 and TRBJ2-2; 8 bases line up with TRBD2. This CDR3 is built from 16 residues. The V segment lost 3 bases and the J segment 2 bases; nucleotides outside the gene matches: 5. Germline V gene data show CDR1 as MNHNS and CDR2 as SASEGT. The CDR3 loop is CASSDPAGVNTGELFF. The CDR3 DNA reads as TGTGCCAGCAGTGACCCAGCGGGAGTAAACACCGGGGAGCTGTTTTTT.

V is TRBV28 and J is TRBJ1-1; D uncertain. The germline V gene has CDR1 MDHEN and CDR2 SYDVKM. Trimming cost V 4 bases and J 3 bases, with 15 bases left between them. The CDR3 covers 15 residues. The CDR3 sequence is CASSSPVPHDTEAFF. CDR3 bases: TGTGCCAGCAGTTCCCCGGTCCCTCATGACACTGAAGCTTTCTTT.

V usage is TRBV6-5 and J usage is TRBJ1-1; 7 positions agree with TRBD1. CDR3 length: 15 amino acids. Germline values: CDR1 MNHEY, CDR2 SVGAGI. The trim removed 2 bases at V and 0 bases at J, leaving 3 bases unmatched. This CDR3 is CASSYKGALNTEAFF. For the CDR3, the DNA is TGTGCCAGCAGTTACAAGGGGGCTTTGAACACTGAAGCTTTCTTT.

The chain joins TRBV19 to TRBJ1-1, with D possibly being TRBD1 (6 bases). This CDR3 has 14 amino acids. Trimming stripped 7 bases from V and 5 bases from J, with 17 bases between. CDR1 and CDR2 (germline): LNHDA, SQIVND (reference sequence). In DNA form, the CDR3 reads TGTGCCAGTACCCAGATGGGGGCTCGAACTGAAGCTTTCTTT. This codes for CASTQMGARTEAFF.

The CDR3 reads CASSLYLQGINQPQHF. In nucleotides, the CDR3 is TGTGCCAGCAGTTTATACTTGCAGGGGATTAATCAGCCCCAGCATTTT. The chain carries TRBV5-5 and TRBJ1-5; the D gene is possibly TRBD1 (6 bases). The CDR3 consists of 16 residues. The V gene's germline CDR1 is SGHKS and CDR2 YYEKEE (reference sequence). V was shortened by 5 bases and J by 4 bases, with 19 bases between the two germline ends.

This chain links TRBV5-1 with TRBJ1-3; 9 bases agree with TRBD1. The CDR3 is 15 residues long. Germline V lookup: CDR1 SGHRS, CDR2 YFSETQ. Losses at the gene ends were 4 bases for V and 6 bases for J; bases not matched to a gene: 8. CDR3 sequence: CASSDGTGWANTIYF. The CDR3 region has the DNA TGCGCCAGCAGCGACGGGACAGGGTGGGCAAACACCATATATTTT.

The genes are TRBV13 and TRBJ1-1; unclear D gene. CDR1 and CDR2 from the germline V gene are PRHDT and FYEKMQ (reference sequence). Trimming removed 3 bases at V and 0 bases at J, with 2 bases between. CDR3 length: 12 residues. The CDR3 nucleotides read TGTGCCAGCAGCTTTTTGAACACTGAAGCTTTCTTT. Its translation is CASSFLNTEAFF.

CDR3 sequence reads: CASSNSGISYEQYF. DNA for the CDR3: TGTGCCAGCAGTAACAGCGGGATCTCCTACGAGCAGTACTTC. The rearrangement joins TRBV28 to TRBJ2-7; TRBD2 agrees at 7 bases. V lost 5 bases and J lost 0; bases outside the gene matches: 4. The CDR3 is 14 residues long. CDR1 MDHEN and CDR2 SYDVKM come from the germline V gene.

This chain uses TRBV10-2 with TRBJ1-2; D possibly corresponds to TRBD1 (6 bases). This CDR3 is 15 amino acids long. Trimming took off 2 bases at V and 3 bases at J, with 13 bases between the two ends. CDR1 and CDR2 (germline): WSHSY, SAAADI. In DNA, the CDR3 is TGCGCCAGCAGTGAGACGTACAGGGAATACTATGGCTACACCTTC. Protein sequence: CASSETYREYYGYTF.

The chain uses TRBV5-1 and TRBJ2-7; 7 nucleotides agree with TRBD2. The CDR3 spans 14 residues. V lost 5 bases, J lost 4 bases, and 9 bases stayed unmatched. CDR1 is SGHRS, CDR2 YFSETQ, per germline. The CDR3: CASRDPGLQYEQYF. DNA of the CDR3: TGCGCCAGCAGAGATCCGGGACTACAATACGAGCAGTACTTC.

V usage is TRBV6-1 and J usage is TRBJ1-1; D is unresolved. Germline V gene sequence: CDR1 MNHNS, CDR2 SASEGT. With 1 base removed from V and 3 bases from J, the gap between germline ends came to 9 bases. The CDR3 sequence is 14 residues long. The CDR3 here is CASSEGGEDTEAFF. The CDR3 DNA reads TGTGCCAGCAGTGAAGGGGGTGAGGACACTGAAGCTTTCTTT.

This clone occurred a few times. The chain carries TRBV6-4 and TRBJ2-1; 9 bases agree with TRBD2. This CDR3 has 16 amino acids. V shed 0 bases, J shed 4 bases, and the junction held 4 bases outside the gene matches. Germline CDR1 and CDR2: MRHNA and SNTAGT. The CDR3 DNA follows: TGTGCCAGCAGTGACTCGGTTAGCGGGGGATACAATGAGCAGTTCTTC. Its translation is CASSDSVSGGYNEQFF.

In DNA, the CDR3 is TGTGCCAGCGCCGACGGACAGGGAGGAAATCAGCCCCAGCATTTT. As protein: CASADGQGGNQPQHF. The V gene is TRBV27, the J gene TRBJ1-5; 8 positions agree with TRBD1. The V segment lost 8 bases and the J segment 4 bases; nucleotides outside the gene matches: 10. This CDR3 is built from 15 residues. Germline assignment: CDR1 MNHEY and CDR2 SMNVEV (reference sequence).

This clone was seen more than once but under ten times. The rearrangement links TRBV7-9 to TRBJ2-3; perhaps TRBD2 as D (5 bases). V was cut by 4 bases and J by 1 base, with 18 bases left in between. Per the germline V gene, CDR1 is SEHNR and CDR2 is FQNEAQ (reference sequence). The CDR3 spans 17 residues. The CDR3 sequence: CASSSQSGKLRTDTQYF. DNA of the CDR3: TGTGCCAGCAGCTCCCAATCGGGAAAACTACGCACAGATACGCAGTATTTT.

About this clone itself: A much larger clone lies a single base off, so this may be a read error. The same CDR3 also results from other DNA sequences found in this sample. The V and J genes are TRBV6-4 and TRBJ2-2, with unresolved D. Trimming pared 2 bases from V and 3 bases from J, leaving 4 bases between. The CDR3 is made up of 13 amino acids. Per the germline V gene, CDR1 is MRHNA and CDR2 is SNTAGT. In nucleotides, the CDR3 is TGTGCCAGCAGTGACCGGGACACCGGGGAGCTGTTTTTT. Its protein product is CASSDRDTGELFF.